A selection of T cell receptor beta chains follows, all from one sample in a study of T-cell memory formation after mild COVID-19. TCRdb reanalysed the 5' RACE reads using MiXCR and keeps one entry per CDR3 protein. Altogether hundreds of thousands of distinct CDR3 sequences are present, 20% being singletons, with the ten largest covering around 8.4%. The source material was PBMCs or a T cell subset sorted from them (not recorded which). The receptors were gathered from an adult woman who had mild COVID-19 (a few samples of this study predate the infection). Cell type and time point are not known. Both conserved end residues are part of each CDR3. Fields, in order: CDR3 length, D gene, J gene, clone size, V gene, CDR3 DNA, CDR3 protein. The D gene is left open where the match is weak. Rows may omit the clone size; those that give it use once, few, many or a size class.

cdr3_length: 17; d_call: .; j_call: TRBJ2-1; clone_size: .; v_call: TRBV14; cdr3_nt: TGTGCCAGCAGCCGAAATTTGGGGGAGTGGGGGGACAATGAGCAGTTCTTC; cdr3_aa: CASSRNLGEWGDNEQFF
cdr3_length: 17; d_call: .; j_call: TRBJ1-1; clone_size: .; v_call: TRBV6-6; cdr3_nt: TGTGCCAGCAGTTACACCTGGCAGGGTCCGGAGAGGCTTGAAGCTTTCTTT; cdr3_aa: CASSYTWQGPERLEAFF
cdr3_length: 15; d_call: TRBD1; j_call: TRBJ1-1; clone_size: few; v_call: TRBV6-2/TRBV6-3; cdr3_nt: TGTGCCAGCAGTTTTTCCGGGACAGGGACCACTGAAGCTTTCTTT; cdr3_aa: CASSFSGTGTTEAFF
cdr3_length: 16; d_call: TRBD2; j_call: TRBJ2-1; clone_size: .; v_call: TRBV5-6; cdr3_nt: TGTGCCAGCAGCCGTATTCTAGCGGTTTCCTACAATGAGCAGTTCTTC; cdr3_aa: CASSRILAVSYNEQFF
cdr3_length: 12; d_call: .; j_call: TRBJ2-5; clone_size: few; v_call: TRBV5-4; cdr3_nt: TGTGCCAGCAGCTTGCGAGATAAGGCGGAGTACTTC; cdr3_aa: CASSLRDKAEYF
cdr3_length: 14; d_call: TRBD1; j_call: TRBJ2-1; clone_size: many; v_call: TRBV19; cdr3_nt: TGTGCCAGCAGTCGGGACAGCTCCTACAATGAGCAGTTCTTC; cdr3_aa: CASSRDSSYNEQFF
cdr3_length: 16; d_call: TRBD1; j_call: TRBJ1-6; clone_size: .; v_call: TRBV11-2; cdr3_nt: TGTGCCAGCAGCTCGAGACAGGGGGCAGAAGGATCACCCCTCCACTTT; cdr3_aa: CASSSRQGAEGSPLHF
cdr3_length: 14; d_call: TRBD2; j_call: TRBJ2-1; clone_size: few; v_call: TRBV3-1; cdr3_nt: TGTGCCAGCAGCCAAGGACTAGCGAACAATGAGCAGTTCTTC; cdr3_aa: CASSQGLANNEQFF
cdr3_length: 15; d_call: TRBD2; j_call: TRBJ2-2; clone_size: few; v_call: TRBV7-9; cdr3_nt: TGTGCCAGCAGCGTGCCGGGACTAGCAAACGGGGAGCTGTTTTTT; cdr3_aa: CASSVPGLANGELFF
cdr3_length: 13; d_call: .; j_call: TRBJ1-1; clone_size: .; v_call: TRBV3-1; cdr3_nt: TGTGCCAGCAGCCAAGGTGGGAAGGCTGAAGCTTTCTTT; cdr3_aa: CASSQGGKAEAFF
cdr3_length: 17; d_call: .; j_call: TRBJ2-1; clone_size: many; v_call: TRBV15; cdr3_nt: TGTGCCACCAGCAGAGTGCCTCCCGCGGGCACCTACAATGAGCAGTTCTTC; cdr3_aa: CATSRVPPAGTYNEQFF
cdr3_length: 13; d_call: TRBD1; j_call: TRBJ2-7; clone_size: .; v_call: TRBV3-1; cdr3_nt: TGTGCCAGCAGCCAGCCGGCAGGGGGTGAGCAGTACTTC; cdr3_aa: CASSQPAGGEQYF
cdr3_length: 18; d_call: .; j_call: TRBJ1-3; clone_size: .; v_call: TRBV5-1; cdr3_nt: TGCGCCAGCAGCTTGGCGCCTTCGGGCGGAGCCTCTGGAAACACCATATATTTT; cdr3_aa: CASSLAPSGGASGNTIYF
cdr3_length: 18; d_call: TRBD1; j_call: TRBJ1-5; clone_size: .; v_call: TRBV10-3; cdr3_nt: TGTGCCATCAGTGAGTCGGGAGGGGGCGCGTATGGCAATCAGCCCCAGCATTTT; cdr3_aa: CAISESGGGAYGNQPQHF
cdr3_length: 14; d_call: TRBD2; j_call: TRBJ2-3; clone_size: .; v_call: TRBV5-6; cdr3_nt: TGTGCCAGCGCCCCTTGGGGGGGTATAGATACGCAGTATTTT; cdr3_aa: CASAPWGGIDTQYF
cdr3_length: 13; d_call: .; j_call: TRBJ2-5; clone_size: .; v_call: TRBV20-1; cdr3_nt: TGCAGTGCTAGTTTAAGCGGCCAAGAGACCCAGTACTTC; cdr3_aa: CSASLSGQETQYF
cdr3_length: 13; d_call: .; j_call: TRBJ1-5; clone_size: few; v_call: TRBV29-1; cdr3_nt: TGCAGCGTTGCACAGGGCGACAATCAGCCCCAGCATTTT; cdr3_aa: CSVAQGDNQPQHF
cdr3_length: 13; d_call: TRBD1; j_call: TRBJ2-7; clone_size: .; v_call: TRBV5-6; cdr3_nt: TGTGCCAGCAGTGGACAGGGAGGTTACGAGCAGTACTTC; cdr3_aa: CASSGQGGYEQYF
cdr3_length: 16; d_call: .; j_call: TRBJ2-7; clone_size: few; v_call: TRBV4-1; cdr3_nt: TGCGCCAGCAGCCAAGATTCTAGGGAGTGGACCTACGAGCAGTACTTC; cdr3_aa: CASSQDSREWTYEQYF
cdr3_length: 11; d_call: .; j_call: TRBJ2-7; clone_size: few; v_call: TRBV24-1; cdr3_nt: TGTGCCACCAGTGAATCCTACGAGCAGTACTTC; cdr3_aa: CATSESYEQYF
cdr3_length: 15; d_call: TRBD2; j_call: TRBJ2-1; clone_size: many; v_call: TRBV4-3; cdr3_nt: TGCGCCAGCAGCCAAGATCCGGCTAGCGGGATTGAGCAGTTCTTC; cdr3_aa: CASSQDPASGIEQFF
cdr3_length: 14; d_call: .; j_call: TRBJ2-3; clone_size: .; v_call: TRBV6-5; cdr3_nt: TGTGCCAGCTCATGGGGCAGCTTCACAGATACGCAGTATTTT; cdr3_aa: CASSWGSFTDTQYF
cdr3_length: 14; d_call: .; j_call: TRBJ1-1; clone_size: few; v_call: TRBV4-3; cdr3_nt: TGCGCCAGCAGCCAAGAGGTCCGGGACACTGAAGCTTTCTTT; cdr3_aa: CASSQEVRDTEAFF
cdr3_length: 14; d_call: TRBD1; j_call: TRBJ1-4; clone_size: .; v_call: TRBV20-1; cdr3_nt: TGCAGTGCTAGTGGGGGACAGGGACGGGAAAAACTGTTTTTT; cdr3_aa: CSASGGQGREKLFF
cdr3_length: 13; d_call: .; j_call: TRBJ1-1; clone_size: .; v_call: TRBV9; cdr3_nt: TGTGCCAGCAGCCCGGCTGGGGGGGCTGAAGCTTTCTTT; cdr3_aa: CASSPAGGAEAFF
cdr3_length: 16; d_call: TRBD2; j_call: TRBJ2-5; clone_size: .; v_call: TRBV7-2; cdr3_nt: TGTGCCAGCAGCCGCGGGACTAGCGGGGCCCGAGAGACCCAGTACTTC; cdr3_aa: CASSRGTSGARETQYF
cdr3_length: 16; d_call: TRBD1; j_call: TRBJ2-3; clone_size: .; v_call: TRBV7-2; cdr3_nt: TGTGCCAGCAGCCCTTACGGACAGGGAATATCAGATACGCAGTATTTT; cdr3_aa: CASSPYGQGISDTQYF
cdr3_length: 16; d_call: TRBD2; j_call: TRBJ2-5; clone_size: few; v_call: TRBV14; cdr3_nt: TGTGCCAGCAGCCTAGATAGCGGGAGGGCCTCGGAGACCCAGTACTTC; cdr3_aa: CASSLDSGRASETQYF
cdr3_length: 15; d_call: .; j_call: TRBJ2-7; clone_size: few; v_call: TRBV28; cdr3_nt: TGTGCCAGCAGTTTATCCTTGGACCAAGCCTACGAGCAGTACTTC; cdr3_aa: CASSLSLDQAYEQYF
cdr3_length: 16; d_call: .; j_call: TRBJ2-3; clone_size: few; v_call: TRBV4-1; cdr3_nt: TGCGCCAGCAGCCAGGTTACGGGGTGGAGCACAGATACGCAGTATTTT; cdr3_aa: CASSQVTGWSTDTQYF